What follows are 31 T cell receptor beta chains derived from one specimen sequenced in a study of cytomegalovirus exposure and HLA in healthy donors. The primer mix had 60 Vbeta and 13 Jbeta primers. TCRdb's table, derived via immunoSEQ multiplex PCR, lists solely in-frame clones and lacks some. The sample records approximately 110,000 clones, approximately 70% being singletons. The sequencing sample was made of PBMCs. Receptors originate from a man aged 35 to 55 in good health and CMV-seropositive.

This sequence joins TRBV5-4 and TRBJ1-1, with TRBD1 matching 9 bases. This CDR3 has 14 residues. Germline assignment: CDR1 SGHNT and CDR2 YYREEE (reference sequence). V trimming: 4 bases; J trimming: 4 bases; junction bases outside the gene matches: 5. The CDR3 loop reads CASSGTGTGTEAFF. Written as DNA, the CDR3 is TGTGCCAGCAGCGGGACAGGGACGGGCACTGAAGCTTTCTTT.

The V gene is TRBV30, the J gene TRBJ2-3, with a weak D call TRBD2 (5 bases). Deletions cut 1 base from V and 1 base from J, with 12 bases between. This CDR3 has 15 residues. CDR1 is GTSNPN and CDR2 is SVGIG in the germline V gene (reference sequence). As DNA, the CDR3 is TGTGCCTGGAGTGACCGGGGAAGGGGCACAGATACGCAGTATTTT. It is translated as CAWSDRGRGTDTQYF.

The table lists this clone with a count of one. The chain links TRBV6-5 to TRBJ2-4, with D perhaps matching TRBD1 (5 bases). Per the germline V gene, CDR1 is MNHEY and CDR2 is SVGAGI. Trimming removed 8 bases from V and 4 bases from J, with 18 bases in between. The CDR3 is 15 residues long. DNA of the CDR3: TGTGCCAGCGGACGTCAGGTCCAGGGAAAAAACATTCAGTACTTC. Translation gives CASGRQVQGKNIQYF.

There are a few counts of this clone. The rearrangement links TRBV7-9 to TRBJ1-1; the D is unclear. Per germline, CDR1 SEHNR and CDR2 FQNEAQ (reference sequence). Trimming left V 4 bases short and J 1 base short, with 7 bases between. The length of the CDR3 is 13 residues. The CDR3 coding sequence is TGTGCCAGCAGCTCAAGCGGGAACACTGAAGCTTTCTTT. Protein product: CASSSSGNTEAFF. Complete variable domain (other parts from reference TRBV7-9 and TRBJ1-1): DTGVSQNPRHKITKRGQNVTFRCDPISEHNRLYWYRQTLGQGPEFLTYFQNEAQLEKSRLLSDRFSAERPKGSFSTLEIQRTEQGDSAMYLCASSSSGNTEAFFGQGTRLTVV.

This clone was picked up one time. The CDR3 DNA reads TGTGCCAGCAGTGCACGGTCCCGGCAGCCCCAGCATTTT. Translating gives CASSARSRQPQHF. The V call is TRBV27, the J call TRBJ1-5; no clear D. The CDR3 is 13 residues long. The germline V gene has CDR1 MNHEY and CDR2 SMNVEV (reference sequence). Between the trimmed V and J ends, which lost 5 bases and 7 bases, there was a span of 12 bases.

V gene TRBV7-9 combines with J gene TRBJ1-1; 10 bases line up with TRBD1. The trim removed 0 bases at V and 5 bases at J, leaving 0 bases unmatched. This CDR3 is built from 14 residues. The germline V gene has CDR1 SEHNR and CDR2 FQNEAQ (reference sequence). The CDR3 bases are TGTGCCAGCAGCTTAGCGGGACAGGGGACTGAAGCTTTCTTT. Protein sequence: CASSLAGQGTEAFF.

The CDR3: CASSFGLAGVNTGELFF. The CDR3 coding sequence is TGTGCCAGCAGTTTTGGTCTAGCGGGAGTGAACACCGGGGAGCTGTTTTTT. The J gene is TRBJ2-2, the V gene TRBV27; 10 positions match TRBD2. Germline assignment: CDR1 MNHEY and CDR2 SMNVEV (reference sequence). The CDR3 consists of 17 residues. Trimming cost V 3 bases and J 1 base; bases outside gene matches: 5.

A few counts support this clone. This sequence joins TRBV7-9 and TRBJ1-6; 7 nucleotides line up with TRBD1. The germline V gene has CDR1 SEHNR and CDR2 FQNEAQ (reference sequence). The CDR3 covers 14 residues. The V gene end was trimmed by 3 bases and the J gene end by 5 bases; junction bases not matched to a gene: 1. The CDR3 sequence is CASSLGQNNSPLHF. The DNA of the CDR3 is TGTGCCAGCAGCTTGGGACAGAATAATTCACCCCTCCACTTT.

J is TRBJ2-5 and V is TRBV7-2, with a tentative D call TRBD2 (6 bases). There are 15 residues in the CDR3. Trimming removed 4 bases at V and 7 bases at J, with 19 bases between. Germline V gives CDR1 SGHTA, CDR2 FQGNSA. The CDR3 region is CASSSLVSGEGTQYF. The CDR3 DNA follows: TGTGCCAGCAGCTCGTTAGTTTCGGGAGAGGGGACCCAGTACTTC.

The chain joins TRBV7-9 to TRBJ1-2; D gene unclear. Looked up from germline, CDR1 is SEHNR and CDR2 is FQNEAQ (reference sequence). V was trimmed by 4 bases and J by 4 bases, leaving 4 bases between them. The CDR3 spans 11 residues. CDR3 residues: CASSWAYGYTF. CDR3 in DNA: TGTGCCAGCAGCTGGGCCTATGGCTACACCTTC.

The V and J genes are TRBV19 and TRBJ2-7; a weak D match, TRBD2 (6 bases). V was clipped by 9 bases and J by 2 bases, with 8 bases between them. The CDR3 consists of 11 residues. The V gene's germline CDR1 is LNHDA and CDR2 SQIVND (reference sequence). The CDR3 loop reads CASGGTYEQYF. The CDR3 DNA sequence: TGTGCCAGCGGGGGTACCTACGAGCAGTACTTC.

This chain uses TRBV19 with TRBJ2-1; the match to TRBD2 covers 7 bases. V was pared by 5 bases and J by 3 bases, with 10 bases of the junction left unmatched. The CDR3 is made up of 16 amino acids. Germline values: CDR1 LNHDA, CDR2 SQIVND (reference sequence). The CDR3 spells CASSFQSGTFYNEQFF. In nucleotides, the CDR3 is TGTGCCAGTAGTTTCCAGAGCGGGACCTTCTACAATGAGCAGTTCTTC.

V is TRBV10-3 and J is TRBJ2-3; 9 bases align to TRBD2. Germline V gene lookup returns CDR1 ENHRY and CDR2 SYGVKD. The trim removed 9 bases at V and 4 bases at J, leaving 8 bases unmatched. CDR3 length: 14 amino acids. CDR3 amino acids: CAIGTSSSADTQYF. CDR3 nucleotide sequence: TGTGCCATTGGGACTAGCAGTTCTGCAGATACGCAGTATTTT.

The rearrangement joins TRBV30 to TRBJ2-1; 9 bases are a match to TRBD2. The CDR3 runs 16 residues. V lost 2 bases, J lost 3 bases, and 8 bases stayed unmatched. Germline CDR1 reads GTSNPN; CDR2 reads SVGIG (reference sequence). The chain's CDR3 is CAWSSAGREGYNEQFF. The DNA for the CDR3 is TGTGCCTGGAGTTCGGCGGGGCGGGAGGGCTACAATGAGCAGTTCTTC.

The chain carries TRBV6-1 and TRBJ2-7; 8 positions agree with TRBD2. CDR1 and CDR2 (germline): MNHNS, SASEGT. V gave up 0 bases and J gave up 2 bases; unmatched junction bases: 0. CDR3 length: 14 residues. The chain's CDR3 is CASSEALAAYEQYV. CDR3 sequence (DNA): TGTGCCAGCAGTGAAGCACTAGCGGCCTACGAGCAGTACGTC.

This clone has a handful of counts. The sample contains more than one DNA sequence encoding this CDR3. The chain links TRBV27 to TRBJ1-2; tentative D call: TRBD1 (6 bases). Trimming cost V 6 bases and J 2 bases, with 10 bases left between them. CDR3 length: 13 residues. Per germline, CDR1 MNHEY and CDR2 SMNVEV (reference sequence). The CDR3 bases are TGTGCCAGCAGACAAACAGGGAACTATGGCTACACCTTC. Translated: CASRQTGNYGYTF.

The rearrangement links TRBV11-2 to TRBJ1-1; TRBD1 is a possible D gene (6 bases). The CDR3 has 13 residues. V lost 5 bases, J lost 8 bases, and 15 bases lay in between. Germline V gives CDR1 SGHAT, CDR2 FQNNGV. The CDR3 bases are TGTGCCAGCAGCCCGATCCCCGACAGGGAAGCTTTCTTT. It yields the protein CASSPIPDREAFF. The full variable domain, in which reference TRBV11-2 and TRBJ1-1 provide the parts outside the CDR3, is EAGVAQSPRYKIIEKRQSVAFWCNPISGHATLYWYQQILGQGPKLLIQFQNNGVVDDSQLPKDRFSAERLKGVDSTLKIQPAKLEDSAVYLCASSPIPDREAFFGQGTRLTVV.

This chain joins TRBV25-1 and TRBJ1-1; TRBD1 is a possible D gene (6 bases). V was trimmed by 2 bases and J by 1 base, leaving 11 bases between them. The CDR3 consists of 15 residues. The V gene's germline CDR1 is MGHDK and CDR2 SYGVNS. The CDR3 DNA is TGTGCCAGCAGTGAAGTAGGGGGACCGAACACTGAAGCTTTCTTT. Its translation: CASSEVGGPNTEAFF.

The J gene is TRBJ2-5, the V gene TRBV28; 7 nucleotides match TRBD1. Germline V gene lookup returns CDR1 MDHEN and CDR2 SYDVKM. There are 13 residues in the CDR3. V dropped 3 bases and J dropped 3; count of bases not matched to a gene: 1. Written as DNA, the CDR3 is TGTGCCAGCAGTTTCAGGGGGAAAGAGACCCAGTACTTC. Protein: CASSFRGKETQYF.

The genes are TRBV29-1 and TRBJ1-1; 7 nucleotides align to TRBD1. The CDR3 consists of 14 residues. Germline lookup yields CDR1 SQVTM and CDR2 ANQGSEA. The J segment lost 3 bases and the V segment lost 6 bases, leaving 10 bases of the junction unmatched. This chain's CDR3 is CSVKETGLDTEAFF. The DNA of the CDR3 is TGCAGCGTGAAAGAGACAGGGTTGGACACTGAAGCTTTCTTT.

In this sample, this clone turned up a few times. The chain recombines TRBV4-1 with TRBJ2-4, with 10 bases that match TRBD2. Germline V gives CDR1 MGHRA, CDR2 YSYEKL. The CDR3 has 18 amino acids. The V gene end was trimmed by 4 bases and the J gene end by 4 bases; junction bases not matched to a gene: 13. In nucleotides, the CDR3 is TGCGCCAGCAGCCCCCTGGGGGAACTAGCGGGATTGAAAAACATTCAGTACTTC. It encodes CASSPLGELAGLKNIQYF.

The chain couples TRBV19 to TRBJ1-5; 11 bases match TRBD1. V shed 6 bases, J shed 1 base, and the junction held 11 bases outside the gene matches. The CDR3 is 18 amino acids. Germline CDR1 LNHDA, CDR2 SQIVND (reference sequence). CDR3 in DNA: TGTGCCAGTAGCCGCAGGACAGGGGGCGGAGGGAGCAATCAGCCCCAGCATTTT. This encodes CASSRRTGGGGSNQPQHF.

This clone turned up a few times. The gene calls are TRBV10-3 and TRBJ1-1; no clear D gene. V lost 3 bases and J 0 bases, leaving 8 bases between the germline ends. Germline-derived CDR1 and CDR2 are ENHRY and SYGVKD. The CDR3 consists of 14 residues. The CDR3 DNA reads TGTGCCATCAGTGATTCTATGGTGAACACTGAAGCTTTCTTT. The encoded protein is CAISDSMVNTEAFF.

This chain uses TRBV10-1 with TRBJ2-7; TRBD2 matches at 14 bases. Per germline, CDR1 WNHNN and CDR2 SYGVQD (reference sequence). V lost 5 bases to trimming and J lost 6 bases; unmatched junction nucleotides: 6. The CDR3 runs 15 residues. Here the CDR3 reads CASSPTSGGAREQYF. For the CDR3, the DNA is TGCGCCAGCAGTCCGACTAGCGGGGGGGCCCGCGAGCAGTACTTC.

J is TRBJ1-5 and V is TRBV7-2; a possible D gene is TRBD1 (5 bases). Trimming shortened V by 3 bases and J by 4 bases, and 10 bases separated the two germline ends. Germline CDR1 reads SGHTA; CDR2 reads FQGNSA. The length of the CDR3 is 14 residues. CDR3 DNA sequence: TGTGCCAGCAGCTTTGTGGGGGGGAATCAGCCCCAGCATTTT. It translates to CASSFVGGNQPQHF.

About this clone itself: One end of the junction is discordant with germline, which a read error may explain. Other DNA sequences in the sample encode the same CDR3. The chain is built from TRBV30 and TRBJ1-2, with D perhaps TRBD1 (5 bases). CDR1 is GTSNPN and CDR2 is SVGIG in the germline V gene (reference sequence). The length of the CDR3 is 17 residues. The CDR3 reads CAWSDPPRKGFNYGYTF. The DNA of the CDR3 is TGTGCCTGGAGTGACCCCCCCCGGAAGGGGTTTAACTACGGCTACACCTTC.

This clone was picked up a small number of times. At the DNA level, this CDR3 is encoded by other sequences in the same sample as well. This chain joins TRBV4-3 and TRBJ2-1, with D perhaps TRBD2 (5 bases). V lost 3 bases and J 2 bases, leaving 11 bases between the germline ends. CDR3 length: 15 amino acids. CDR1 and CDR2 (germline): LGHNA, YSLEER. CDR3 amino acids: CASSQTSGTYNEQFF. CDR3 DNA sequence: TGCGCCAGCAGCCAGACCTCGGGGACCTACAATGAGCAGTTCTTC.

The CDR3 loop is CASSPGTRDSYEQYF. The DNA for the CDR3 is TGTGCCAGCAGTCCAGGGACACGGGATTCCTACGAGCAGTACTTC. The chain has TRBV6-7 and TRBJ2-7, with a possible D match to TRBD1 (6 bases). TRBV6-7 falls under the ORF class, with uncertain function. V was trimmed by 5 bases and J by 1 base, leaving 15 bases between them. This CDR3 comprises 15 residues.

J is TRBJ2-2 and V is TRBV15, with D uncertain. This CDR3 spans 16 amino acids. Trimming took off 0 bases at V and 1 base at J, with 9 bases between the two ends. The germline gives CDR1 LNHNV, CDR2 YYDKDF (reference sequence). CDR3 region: CATSRDRSGNTGELFF. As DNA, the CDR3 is TGTGCCACCAGCAGAGACCGGTCGGGGAACACCGGGGAGCTGTTTTTT.

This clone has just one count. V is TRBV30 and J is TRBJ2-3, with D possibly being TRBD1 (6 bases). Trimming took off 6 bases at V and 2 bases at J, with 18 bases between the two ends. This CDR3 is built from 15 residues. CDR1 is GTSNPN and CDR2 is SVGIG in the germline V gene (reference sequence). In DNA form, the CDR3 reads TGTGCCTGCTCCGAGGGGGACCTCCTCACAGATACGCAGTATTTT. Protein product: CACSEGDLLTDTQYF.

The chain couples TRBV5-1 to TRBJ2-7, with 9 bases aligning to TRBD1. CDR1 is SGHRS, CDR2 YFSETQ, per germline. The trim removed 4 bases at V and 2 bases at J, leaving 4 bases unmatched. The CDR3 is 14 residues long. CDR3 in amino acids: CASSLGDRAYEQYF. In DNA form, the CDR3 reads TGCGCCAGCAGCCTTGGGGACAGGGCCTACGAGCAGTACTTC.